These 21 T cell receptor beta chains came from one sample sequenced in a study of cytomegalovirus exposure and HLA in healthy donors. Researchers ran the PCR with 60 Vbeta and 13 Jbeta primers. Libraries were prepared by immunoSEQ multiplex PCR; TCRdb keeps only in-frame clonotypes and omits some of them. This table holds around 140,000 clones, around 78% found once. The source material was PBMCs. These receptors were collected from a man in his forties in good health and CMV-seronegative.

The chain couples TRBV9 to TRBJ2-6, with 9 bases identical to TRBD1. Germline V lookup: CDR1 SGDLS, CDR2 YYNGEE. This CDR3 comprises 18 residues. V dropped 3 bases and J dropped 2; count of bases not matched to a gene: 9. The CDR3 sequence is CASSGGTGNAAGANVLTF. The CDR3 DNA sequence: TGTGCCAGCAGCGGGGGGACAGGGAATGCCGCTGGGGCCAACGTCCTGACTTTC.

Points on this clone: This CDR3 is also generated by other DNA sequences in the sample. The gene calls are TRBV6-1 and TRBJ2-7, with D possibly TRBD1 on 5 matching bases. Germline V CDR1 and CDR2: MNHNS, SASEGT. CDR3 length: 15 amino acids. V shed 1 base and J shed 0 bases, with 10 bases lying between them. The CDR3 sequence: CASSEGTGFSYEQYF. CDR3 DNA: TGTGCCAGCAGTGAAGGTACAGGATTCTCCTACGAGCAGTACTTC.

The V gene is TRBV5-4, the J gene TRBJ2-7, with TRBD2 identical over 8 bases. The CDR3 extends over 14 amino acids. In germline, CDR1 is SGHNT, CDR2 YYREEE (reference sequence). The V segment lost 4 bases and the J segment 4 bases; nucleotides outside the gene matches: 7. The CDR3 loop is CASSPGGDRYEQYF. In DNA form, the CDR3 reads TGTGCCAGCAGCCCCGGGGGGGACCGGTACGAGCAGTACTTC. The whole variable domain, filled in from reference TRBV5-4 and TRBJ2-7, reads ETGVTQSPTHLIKTRGQQVTLRCSSQSGHNTVSWYQQALGQGPQFIFQYYREEENGRGNFPPRFSGLQFPNYSSELNVNALELDDSALYLCASSPGGDRYEQYFGPGTRLTVT.

V gene TRBV7-3 combines with J gene TRBJ2-5; perhaps TRBD1 as D (5 bases). V lost 6 bases and J lost 0, with 8 bases in between. Germline-derived CDR1 and CDR2 are SGHTA and FQGTGA. This CDR3 has 13 amino acids. The CDR3 DNA is TGTGCCAGCAGTCGGACATACCAAGAGACCCAGTACTTC. Translation: CASSRTYQETQYF.

The chain has TRBV27 and TRBJ1-2; D is ambiguous. The germline CDR1 and CDR2 sequences are MNHEY and SMNVEV (reference sequence). Trimming took 6 bases from V and 1 from J, leaving 12 bases between them. This CDR3 is 14 amino acids long. The CDR3 DNA reads as TGTGCCAGCAGCCATAGGCGGGGTAACTATGGCTACACCTTC. Encoded protein: CASSHRRGNYGYTF.

The chain links TRBV5-3 to TRBJ1-1, with a weak D call TRBD1 (5 bases). TRBV5-3 has ORF status, its function being uncertain. V gave up 1 base and J gave up 11 bases, with 24 bases separating them. This CDR3 has 16 amino acids. CDR3 sequence reads: CARSLFHEWGVIKAFF. The CDR3 nucleotides read TGTGCCAGAAGCTTGTTTCATGAGTGGGGGGTTATTAAGGCTTTCTTT.

Only one count was recorded for this clone. The chain recombines TRBV14 with TRBJ2-5, with 10 bases that match TRBD2. Trimming removed 1 base from V and 4 bases from J; junction bases left unmatched: 9. This CDR3 contains 17 residues. The germline gives CDR1 SGHDN, CDR2 FVKESK. The DNA of the CDR3 is TGTGCCAGCAGCCAAGGTTTTGGTAGCGGGGGGCGAGAGACCCAGTACTTC. Translation: CASSQGFGSGGRETQYF.

V usage is TRBV13 and J usage is TRBJ2-7; the match to TRBD1 covers 7 bases. V lost 3 bases, J lost 3 bases, and 5 bases stayed unmatched. CDR1 and CDR2 (germline): PRHDT, FYEKMQ (reference sequence). The CDR3 covers 14 residues. This CDR3 reads CASSFRDSFYEQYF. DNA for the CDR3: TGTGCCAGCAGCTTTAGGGACAGCTTCTACGAGCAGTACTTC.

The chain joins TRBV28 to TRBJ2-7; 11 nucleotides match TRBD2. Germline CDR1 and CDR2: MDHEN and SYDVKM. The trim removed 6 bases at V and 2 bases at J, leaving 6 bases unmatched. The CDR3 loop spans 15 amino acids. CDR3 protein: CASSRGLAGPYEQYF. As DNA, the CDR3 is TGTGCCAGCAGCCGCGGACTAGCGGGCCCCTACGAGCAGTACTTC. Combining the CDR3 with reference TRBV28 and TRBJ2-7 gives the whole variable domain DVKVTQSSRYLVKRTGEKVFLECVQDMDHENMFWYRQDPGLGLRLIYFSYDVKMKEKGDIPEGYSVSREKKERFSLILESASTNQTSMYLCASSRGLAGPYEQYFGPGTRLTVT.

V and J are TRBV7-2 and TRBJ2-2; the match to TRBD1 covers 8 bases. This CDR3 spans 15 amino acids. The V and J ends lost 4 bases and 5 bases, in that order; junction bases with no gene match: 6. Germline CDR1 reads SGHTA; CDR2 reads FQGNSA. In DNA form, the CDR3 reads TGTGCCAGCAGCTCCCGGACAGGGCGTACCGGGGAGCTGTTTTTT. Protein product: CASSSRTGRTGELFF.

V usage is TRBV4-1 and J usage is TRBJ2-7; the D gene is possibly TRBD2 (5 bases). The CDR3 is 18 amino acids. CDR1 is MGHRA and CDR2 is YSYEKL in the germline V gene. V was shortened by 0 bases and J by 1 base, with 19 bases between the two germline ends. The CDR3 DNA reads as TGCGCCAGCAGCCAAGAGGCCCCGCTCGAGGGTGGGTCCTACGAGCAGTACTTC. It translates to CASSQEAPLEGGSYEQYF.

The chain is built from TRBV4-1 and TRBJ1-1; D not certain. The V gene lost 1 base and the J gene lost 7 bases, with 10 bases spanning the gap. This CDR3 has 13 amino acids. Germline V CDR1 and CDR2: MGHRA, YSYEKL. CDR3 in amino acids: CASSQVEQDEAFF. The DNA for the CDR3 is TGCGCCAGCAGCCAAGTAGAGCAGGATGAAGCTTTCTTT.

The chain is built from TRBV5-1 and TRBJ2-1; TRBD2 matches at 8 bases. CDR3 length: 15 amino acids. V shed 4 bases and J 3 bases; nucleotides not matched to a gene: 6. The germline V gene has CDR1 SGHRS and CDR2 YFSETQ. This CDR3 is CASSPVRGGYNEQFF. CDR3 coding DNA: TGCGCCAGCAGCCCAGTACGGGGGGGCTACAATGAGCAGTTCTTC.

The chain joins TRBV5-8 to TRBJ1-5; possible D gene TRBD1, 6 bases. V lost 2 bases and J lost 2, with 11 bases in between. This CDR3 contains 15 residues. CDR1 is SGHTS and CDR2 is YDEGEE in the germline V gene. CDR3 sequence: CASSFQGSGNQPQHF. The DNA of the CDR3 is TGTGCCAGCAGCTTTCAGGGGTCGGGCAATCAGCCCCAGCATTTT.

The V gene is TRBV4-1, the J gene TRBJ1-6; weak D call: TRBD1 (5 bases). Trimming took 5 bases from V and 5 from J, leaving 16 bases between them. The CDR3 is 16 residues long. CDR1 MGHRA and CDR2 YSYEKL come from the germline V gene. In DNA form, the CDR3 reads TGCGCCAGCAGCAAAGGGGAGGGACGTGATAATTCACCCCTCCACTTT. Encoded protein: CASSKGEGRDNSPLHF.

The J gene is TRBJ1-2, the V gene TRBV6-1, with 8 bases aligning to TRBD1. Trimming took 3 bases from V and 8 from J; bases not matched to a gene: 5. Germline values: CDR1 MNHNS, CDR2 SASEGT. This CDR3 region has 13 residues. This chain's CDR3 is CASSEAGGWGYTF. The CDR3 coding sequence is TGTGCCAGCAGTGAGGCAGGGGGCTGGGGCTACACCTTC.

The rearrangement joins TRBV29-1 to TRBJ2-7; TRBD2 agrees at 8 bases. The CDR3 has 17 residues. Germline V lookup: CDR1 SQVTM, CDR2 ANQGSEA. V lost 4 bases, J lost 0 bases, and 14 bases stayed unmatched. CDR3 protein: CSVVGGVSGGLSYEQYF. The CDR3 nucleotides read TGCAGCGTTGTGGGGGGGGTGAGCGGGGGCCTCTCCTACGAGCAGTACTTC.

V gene TRBV5-1 combines with J gene TRBJ1-2; D gene uncertain. CDR1 and CDR2 from the germline V gene are SGHRS and YFSETQ. V lost 1 base and J 4 bases, leaving 11 bases between the germline ends. This CDR3 has 14 residues. CDR3 nucleotides: TGCGCCAGCAGCTTGAATCAGGCTTCCTATGGCTACACCTTC. Encoded protein: CASSLNQASYGYTF. Variable domain in full (rest from reference TRBV5-1 and TRBJ1-2): KAGVTQTPRYLIKTRGQQVTLSCSPISGHRSVSWYQQTPGQGLQFLFEYFSETQRNKGNFPGRFSGRQFSNSRSEMNVSTLELGDSALYLCASSLNQASYGYTFGSGTRLTVV.

This rearrangement joins TRBV7-2 to TRBJ1-6, with 8 bases that match TRBD1. J was trimmed by 15 bases and V by 3 bases; bases with no gene match: 4. The germline V gene has CDR1 SGHTA and CDR2 FQGNSA. This CDR3 is 12 amino acids long. CDR3 DNA sequence: TGTGCCAGCAGCTTGGGGACAGGCGTCCTCCACTTT. It yields the protein CASSLGTGVLHF.

Worth noting for this clone: A junction boundary mismatches the germline segment, possibly from a read error. The same CDR3 arises from other DNA sequences in this sample as well. V and J are TRBV10-3 and TRBJ2-7, with 9 bases aligning to TRBD2. CDR3 length: 14 amino acids. Germline V CDR1 and CDR2: ENHRY, SYGVKD. The CDR3, as DNA: TGTGCCATCAGTGCTAGCGGGGAGGTTAACGAGCAGTACTTT. Translation: CAISASGEVNEQYF.

This rearrangement joins TRBV9 to TRBJ2-4, with unresolved D. The CDR3 spans 14 residues. In germline, CDR1 is SGDLS, CDR2 YYNGEE. Between the trimmed V and J ends, which lost 1 base and 6 bases, there was a span of 11 bases. DNA for the CDR3: TGTGCCAGCAGCGTATCTAGTGGTGGAAACATTCAGTACTTC. Protein product: CASSVSSGGNIQYF. The whole variable domain, remainder taken from reference TRBV9 and TRBJ2-4, is DSGVTQTPKHLITATGQRVTLRCSPRSGDLSVYWYQQSLDQGLQFLIQYYNGEERAKGNILERFSAQQFPDLHSELNLSSLELGDSALYFCASSVSSGGNIQYFGAGTRLSVL.